The 15 T cell receptor beta chains presented below share a single source sample, sequenced in a study of cytomegalovirus exposure and HLA in healthy donors. It was with 60 Vbeta and 13 Jbeta primers that the PCR ran. Method: immunoSEQ multiplex PCR; TCRdb's copy keeps in-frame clones and lacks some. The table lists about 160,000 clones, 75% to 90% of them singletons. The sequenced material came from PBMCs. The source of these receptors is a boy between 2 and 10 years old in good health and CMV-seronegative.

The chain has TRBV5-1 and TRBJ1-6, with D unresolved. Germline V lookup: CDR1 SGHRS, CDR2 YFSETQ. V shed 2 bases and J shed 7 bases, with 16 bases lying between them. The length of the CDR3 is 16 residues. CDR3 coding DNA: TGCGCCAGCAGCTTTTTGGGCCCCGGGGTCAATTCACCCCTCCACTTT. Its translation: CASSFLGPGVNSPLHF.

The chain links TRBV18 to TRBJ1-3; 8 bases are shared with TRBD1. Per germline, CDR1 KGHSH and CDR2 LQKENI. There are 20 residues in the CDR3. V gave up 3 bases and J gave up 5 bases; unmatched junction bases: 21. The CDR3 nucleotides read TGTGCCAGCTCACCGACAGGGGTAATGGGGCCTGTGTCGGAGAGAAACACCATATATTTT. Its protein is CASSPTGVMGPVSERNTIYF.

This clone was observed a few times. The chain is built from TRBV4-2 and TRBJ1-4; D may be TRBD1 (5 bases). There are 13 residues in the CDR3. The germline V gene encodes CDR1 LGHNA and CDR2 YNFKEQ. V was clipped by 1 base and J by 15 bases, with 15 bases between them. The CDR3 loop reads CASSQGRGLDLFF. DNA of the CDR3: TGTGCCAGCAGCCAAGGTCGGGGGTTAGATTTGTTTTTT.

This clone was picked up a small number of times. At one boundary the junction diverges from the germline segment, which might be a read error. The chain uses TRBV7-9 and TRBJ2-5; D is ambiguous. Per germline, CDR1 SEHNR and CDR2 FQNEAQ (reference sequence). The CDR3 totals 17 residues. In DNA form, the CDR3 reads TGTTCCAGCAGCTTAGGCGTCTTATCGCCCCTTCAAGAGACCCAGTACTTC. Translation gives CSSSLGVLSPLQETQYF. The full variable domain, with the rest looked up from reference TRBV7-9 and TRBJ2-5, is DTGVSQNPRHKITKRGQNVTFRCDPISEHNRLYWYRQTLGQGPEFLTYFQNEAQLEKSRLLSDRFSAERPKGSFSTLEIQRTEQGDSAMYLCSSSLGVLSPLQETQYFGPGTRLLVL.

The CDR3 sequence is CASSLAWASGNTIYF. CDR3 DNA: TGTGCCAGCAGTTTAGCTTGGGCCTCTGGAAACACCATATATTTT. V gene TRBV28 combines with J gene TRBJ1-3, with D unresolved. The CDR3 loop spans 15 amino acids. Germline V lookup: CDR1 MDHEN, CDR2 SYDVKM. The V gene lost 2 bases and the J gene lost 0 bases, with 8 bases spanning the gap.

The chain combines TRBV28 with TRBJ2-3; 13 bases match TRBD2. The CDR3 contains 19 residues. With 3 bases clipped from V and 1 base from J, the junction kept 10 bases outside the gene matches. The germline CDR1 and CDR2 sequences are MDHEN and SYDVKM. The CDR3 region has the DNA TGTGCCAGCAGTTTCCCCCTCAGACTAGCGGGGGGCCGCACAGATACGCAGTATTTT. Protein: CASSFPLRLAGGRTDTQYF.

This chain connects TRBV2 to TRBJ2-3; maybe TRBD2 (5 bases). This CDR3 is built from 18 residues. V lost 2 bases to trimming and J lost 4 bases, with 22 bases between them. Looked up from germline, CDR1 is SNHLY and CDR2 is FYNNEI. The CDR3 protein is CASSETRGGPSSSDTQYF. The DNA of the CDR3 is TGTGCCAGCAGTGAAACCCGGGGTGGTCCTAGCAGCTCAGATACGCAGTATTTT.

The chain links TRBV5-4 to TRBJ2-5, with 7 bases lining up with TRBD1. The CDR3 runs to 15 residues. Germline lookup yields CDR1 SGHNT and CDR2 YYREEE (reference sequence). V shed 4 bases and J 5 bases; nucleotides not matched to a gene: 11. Here the CDR3 reads CASSPLDRESETQYF. In DNA, the CDR3 is TGTGCCAGCAGCCCCTTAGACAGGGAGAGTGAGACCCAGTACTTC.

This chain uses TRBV10-3 with TRBJ1-1, with D possibly TRBD1 on 5 matching bases. Germline loops: CDR1 ENHRY, CDR2 SYGVKD. This CDR3 has 14 amino acids. V was trimmed by 7 bases and J by 2 bases, leaving 14 bases between them. The CDR3 region is CAITQGGTNTEAFF. Written as DNA, the CDR3 is TGTGCCATCACTCAGGGAGGCACCAACACTGAAGCTTTCTTT.

This clone has only a few counts. The chain recombines TRBV11-2 with TRBJ1-2; D unresolved. The V gene's germline CDR1 is SGHAT and CDR2 FQNNGV. This CDR3 comprises 16 residues. V gave up 0 bases and J gave up 5 bases, with 16 bases separating them. Here the CDR3 DNA reads TGTGCCAGCAGCTTAGATCGGACCGGCGAGGGATATGGCTACACCTTC. Protein: CASSLDRTGEGYGYTF. The whole variable domain, filled in from reference TRBV11-2 and TRBJ1-2, reads EAGVAQSPRYKIIEKRQSVAFWCNPISGHATLYWYQQILGQGPKLLIQFQNNGVVDDSQLPKDRFSAERLKGVDSTLKIQPAKLEDSAVYLCASSLDRTGEGYGYTFGSGTRLTVV.

This chain links TRBV5-4 with TRBJ2-7, with 8 bases aligning to TRBD2. With V trimmed by 4 bases and J by 2 bases, 8 bases remained unmatched. This CDR3 contains 15 residues. Germline CDR1 SGHNT, CDR2 YYREEE (reference sequence). The CDR3 sequence is CASSPEGAGAYEQYF. CDR3 DNA: TGTGCCAGCAGCCCGGAGGGAGCGGGGGCCTACGAGCAGTACTTC. Using reference TRBV5-4 and TRBJ2-7 for the parts outside the CDR3, the full variable domain is ETGVTQSPTHLIKTRGQQVTLRCSSQSGHNTVSWYQQALGQGPQFIFQYYREEENGRGNFPPRFSGLQFPNYSSELNVNALELDDSALYLCASSPEGAGAYEQYFGPGTRLTVT.

The sample holds one count of this clone. V usage is TRBV6-5 and J usage is TRBJ2-1; D unclear. The CDR3 is 13 residues long. Germline V gene data show CDR1 as MNHEY and CDR2 as SVGAGI. The V and J ends lost 2 bases and 3 bases respectively, with 5 bases between them. In DNA form, the CDR3 reads TGTGCCAGCAGTTACCCGGGCTACAATGAGCAGTTCTTC. Translated, it gives CASSYPGYNEQFF.

The V gene is TRBV6-1, the J gene TRBJ1-6; D is ambiguous. Looked up from germline, CDR1 is MNHNS and CDR2 is SASEGT. Trimming cost V 3 bases and J 0 bases, with 9 bases left between them. This CDR3 has 16 amino acids. CDR3 nucleotide sequence: TGTGCCAGCAGTGAGAGCTGGAGCTCCTATAATTCACCCCTCCACTTT. This sequence encodes CASSESWSSYNSPLHF.

J is TRBJ2-7 and V is TRBV9, with TRBD2 as a possible D gene (7 bases). This CDR3 region has 15 residues. Trimming removed 3 bases at V and 3 bases at J, with 16 bases between. The V gene's germline CDR1 is SGDLS and CDR2 YYNGEE. The CDR3 is CASSEGGARNYEQYF. CDR3 bases: TGTGCCAGCAGCGAAGGGGGGGCGAGGAACTACGAGCAGTACTTC.

This clone has a single count. The CDR3 coding sequence is TGTGCCAGCAGCCTAAGCGGGGGGGCCGGCGAGCAGTACGTC. It encodes CASSLSGGAGEQYV. The chain is built from TRBV4-2 and TRBJ2-7; 10 bases agree with TRBD2. V shed 4 bases and J 6 bases; nucleotides not matched to a gene: 6. Germline CDR1 reads LGHNA; CDR2 reads YNFKEQ. The CDR3 has 14 amino acids.